This TCR beta chain appears in the sequencing data of a study of regulatory T cells in long-lasting Graves disease. Study-wide results and limits: Favored usage of TRBV28, TRBJ1-2 and TRBJ2-5 was recorded in persistent disease.

The germline V gene encodes CDR1 MNHNS and CDR2 SASEGT. The V gene lost 8 bases and the J gene lost 4 bases, with 20 bases spanning the gap. The CDR3 is 15 residues long. Building the TCR beta libraries relied on iRepertoire HTBI primers, and CDR3 regions underwent Arm-PCR. Using its own MiXCR run on the multiplex PCR reads, TCRdb lists one record per CDR3 protein. The sample gives approximately 560,000 distinct CDR3 sequences, 15% to 20% of which show up once; 12% is in the top ten. Time point noted: newly diagnosed GD, antithyroid drugs for less than 3 months. From RNA extracted from PBMCs, the TCR library was made. Patients were from an endocrinology department in Xi'an, China. With regard to this clonotype: The antigen remains undetermined.

The sample was also reused in another study, on T cells in Graves' hyperthyroidism and ophthalmopathy.

The sequences come from peripheral blood mononuclear cells (PBMCs), collected at new diagnosis, from a patient treated with antithyroid drugs. The chain joins TRBV6-1 to TRBJ1-1; possible D gene TRBD1, 5 bases. The sequence derives from a man aged 18 to 30 with Graves disease. The CDR3 reads CASCRGGGAGTEAFF. The DNA of the CDR3 is TGTGCCAGCTGCCGGGGGGGGGGAGCCGGCACTGAAGCTTTCTTT.